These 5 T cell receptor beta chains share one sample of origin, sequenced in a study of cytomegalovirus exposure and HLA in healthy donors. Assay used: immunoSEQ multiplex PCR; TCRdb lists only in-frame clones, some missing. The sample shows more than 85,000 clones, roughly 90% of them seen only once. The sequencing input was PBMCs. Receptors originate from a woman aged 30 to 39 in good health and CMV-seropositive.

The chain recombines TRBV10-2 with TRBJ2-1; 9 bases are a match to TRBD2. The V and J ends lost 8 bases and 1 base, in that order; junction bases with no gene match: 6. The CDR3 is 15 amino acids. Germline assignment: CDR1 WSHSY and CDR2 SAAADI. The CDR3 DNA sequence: TGCGCCAGCCAAATGACTAGCGGATCCTACAATGAGCAGTTCTTC. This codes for CASQMTSGSYNEQFF.

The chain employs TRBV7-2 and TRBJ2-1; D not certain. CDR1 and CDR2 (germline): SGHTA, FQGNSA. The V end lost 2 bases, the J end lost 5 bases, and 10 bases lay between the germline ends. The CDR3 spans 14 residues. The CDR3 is CASSLSQGDNEQFF. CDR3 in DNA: TGTGCCAGCAGCTTAAGCCAAGGAGACAATGAGCAGTTCTTC.

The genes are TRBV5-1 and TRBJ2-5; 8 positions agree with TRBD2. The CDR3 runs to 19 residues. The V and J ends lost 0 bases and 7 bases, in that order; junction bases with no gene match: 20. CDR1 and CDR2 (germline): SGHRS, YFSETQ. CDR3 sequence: CASSLAASSGTSASGTQYF. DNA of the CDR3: TGCGCCAGCAGCTTGGCGGCTTCCTCCGGGACTAGTGCGTCAGGGACCCAGTACTTC.

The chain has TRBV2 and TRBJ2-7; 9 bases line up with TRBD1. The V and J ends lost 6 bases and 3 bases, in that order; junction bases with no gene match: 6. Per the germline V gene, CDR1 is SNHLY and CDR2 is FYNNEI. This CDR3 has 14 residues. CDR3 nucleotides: TGTGCCAGCAGGTCGGACAGGGGTCTCTACGAGCAGTACTTC. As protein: CASRSDRGLYEQYF.

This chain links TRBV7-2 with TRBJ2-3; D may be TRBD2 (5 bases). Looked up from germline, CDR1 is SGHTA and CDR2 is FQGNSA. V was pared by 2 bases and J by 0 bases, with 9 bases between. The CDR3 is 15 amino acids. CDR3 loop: CASSLSGTSTDTQYF. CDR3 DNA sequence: TGTGCCAGCAGCTTAAGCGGAACTAGCACAGATACGCAGTATTTT.